A selection of T cell receptor beta chains follows, all from one sample in a study of blood T cell repertoires in COVID-19. Profiled with immunoSEQ multiplex PCR; TCRdb holds only in-frame clones, not every one. The table lists some 380,000 clones, about four fifths of them singletons. The material sequenced was peripheral blood. Receptor source: a human donor with acute or convalescent COVID-19. The donor label of this sample is uncertain. Each CDR3 is given with its conserved first and last residue. The D gene is left open where the match is weak. Expanded clones are given a class, and other clones once, few, many or no size at all.

CDR3 length: 12; V gene: TRBV10-3; D gene: -; clone size: -; J gene: TRBJ1-2; CDR3 protein: CAIGGTNYGYTF; CDR3 DNA: TGTGCCATCGGAGGGACCAACTATGGCTACACCTTC
CDR3 length: 15; V gene: TRBV18; D gene: TRBD1; clone size: -; J gene: TRBJ1-1; CDR3 protein: CASSPDRGVNTEAFF; CDR3 DNA: TGTGCCAGCTCACCGGACAGGGGGGTGAACACTGAAGCTTTCTTT
CDR3 length: 17; V gene: TRBV7-9; D gene: -; clone size: -; J gene: TRBJ2-1; CDR3 protein: CASSLFFIREGKHEQFF; CDR3 DNA: TGTGCCAGCAGCTTATTTTTTATACGCGAGGGAAAACATGAGCAGTTCTTC
CDR3 length: 16; V gene: TRBV27; D gene: -; clone size: -; J gene: TRBJ1-5; CDR3 protein: CASIPRLQRTNQPQHF; CDR3 DNA: TGTGCCAGCATTCCCCGGCTACAGAGGACTAATCAGCCCCAGCATTTT
CDR3 length: 15; V gene: TRBV7-8; D gene: -; clone size: -; J gene: TRBJ1-3; CDR3 protein: CASSFGGQNGNTIYF; CDR3 DNA: TGTGCCAGCAGCTTTGGGGGCCAGAATGGAAACACCATATATTTT
CDR3 length: 14; V gene: TRBV6-6; D gene: -; clone size: once; J gene: TRBJ1-2; CDR3 protein: CASSYGRNRDGYTF; CDR3 DNA: TGTGCCAGCAGTTACGGACGAAACAGGGATGGCTACACCTTC
CDR3 length: 13; V gene: TRBV19; D gene: -; clone size: -; J gene: TRBJ2-3; CDR3 protein: CASAPYTTDTQYF; CDR3 DNA: TGTGCCAGCGCGCCCTATACCACAGATACGCAGTATTTT
CDR3 length: 14; V gene: TRBV18; D gene: TRBD2; clone size: -; J gene: TRBJ2-7; CDR3 protein: CVSSPRLAGDEQYF; CDR3 DNA: TGTGTCAGCTCACCCCGACTAGCGGGAGACGAGCAGTACTTC
CDR3 length: 16; V gene: TRBV7-2; D gene: -; clone size: -; J gene: TRBJ2-1; CDR3 protein: CASSSAGTLGVYEQFF; CDR3 DNA: TGTGCCAGCAGCTCAGCCGGGACTCTAGGGGTGTATGAGCAGTTCTTC
CDR3 length: 15; V gene: TRBV14; D gene: -; clone size: -; J gene: TRBJ2-7; CDR3 protein: CASSRQGGAKWEQYF; CDR3 DNA: TGTGCCAGCAGCCGGCAGGGGGGCGCGAAATGGGAGCAGTACTTC
CDR3 length: 15; V gene: TRBV11-2; D gene: TRBD1; clone size: -; J gene: TRBJ1-1; CDR3 protein: CASSPRQGVGTEAFF; CDR3 DNA: TGTGCCAGCAGCCCACGACAGGGTGTAGGCACTGAAGCTTTCTTT
CDR3 length: 15; V gene: TRBV6-1; D gene: -; clone size: few; J gene: TRBJ1-1; CDR3 protein: CASSELSSGWTEAFF; CDR3 DNA: TGTGCCAGCAGTGAACTTAGTTCGGGGTGGACTGAAGCTTTCTTT
CDR3 length: 14; V gene: TRBV28; D gene: TRBD1; clone size: once; J gene: TRBJ1-5; CDR3 protein: CASTPQGQGKPQHF; CDR3 DNA: TGTGCCAGCACCCCCCAGGGACAGGGGAAGCCCCAGCATTTT
CDR3 length: 13; V gene: TRBV18; D gene: -; clone size: -; J gene: TRBJ2-7; CDR3 protein: CASSRAQAYEQYF; CDR3 DNA: TGTGCCAGCTCAAGGGCACAGGCCTACGAGCAGTACTTC
CDR3 length: 12; V gene: TRBV5-5; D gene: -; clone size: -; J gene: TRBJ1-6; CDR3 protein: CASSYRDSPLHF; CDR3 DNA: TGTGCCAGCAGCTATCGGGATTCACCCCTCCACTTT
CDR3 length: 16; V gene: TRBV19; D gene: -; clone size: -; J gene: TRBJ2-4; CDR3 protein: CASSIALGLAKNIQYF; CDR3 DNA: TGTGCCAGTAGTATAGCCCTGGGACTAGCCAAAAACATTCAGTACTTC
CDR3 length: 17; V gene: TRBV28; D gene: TRBD1; clone size: -; J gene: TRBJ1-6; CDR3 protein: CASSKPGQAAYNSPLHF; CDR3 DNA: TGTGCCAGCAGTAAACCGGGACAGGCGGCGTATAATTCACCCCTCCACTTT
CDR3 length: 17; V gene: TRBV24-1; D gene: -; clone size: -; J gene: TRBJ2-3; CDR3 protein: CATSDLGGTTSTDTQYF; CDR3 DNA: TGTGCCACCAGTGATTTGGGGGGCACTACTAGCACAGATACGCAGTATTTT
CDR3 length: 15; V gene: TRBV18; D gene: TRBD1; clone size: -; J gene: TRBJ1-2; CDR3 protein: CASSPAGQGAYGYTF; CDR3 DNA: TGTGCCAGCTCACCCGCGGGACAGGGGGCCTATGGCTACACCTTC
CDR3 length: 15; V gene: TRBV24-1; D gene: TRBD1; clone size: -; J gene: TRBJ2-7; CDR3 protein: CATSSLRQGADEQYF; CDR3 DNA: TGTGCCACCAGTTCCCTTAGACAGGGGGCTGACGAGCAGTACTTC
CDR3 length: 14; V gene: TRBV5-1; D gene: -; clone size: -; J gene: TRBJ1-1; CDR3 protein: CASSLGSGGTEAFF; CDR3 DNA: TGCGCCAGCAGCTTGGGATCGGGAGGCACTGAAGCTTTCTTT
CDR3 length: 17; V gene: TRBV27; D gene: TRBD1; clone size: few; J gene: TRBJ1-1; CDR3 protein: CASSLRTDRAKNTEAFF; CDR3 DNA: TGTGCCAGCAGTTTAAGGACCGACAGGGCTAAAAACACTGAAGCTTTCTTT
CDR3 length: 17; V gene: TRBV3-1/TRBV3-2; D gene: -; clone size: -; J gene: TRBJ2-1; CDR3 protein: CASSPSLTGPSYNEQFF; CDR3 DNA: TGTGCCAGCAGCCCTAGCCTGACTGGTCCCTCCTACAATGAGCAGTTCTTC
CDR3 length: 14; V gene: TRBV5-1; D gene: -; clone size: -; J gene: TRBJ1-1; CDR3 protein: CASSLLPTGAEAFF; CDR3 DNA: TGCGCCAGCAGCCTCCTACCGACAGGCGCTGAAGCTTTCTTT
CDR3 length: 15; V gene: TRBV21-1; D gene: -; clone size: few; J gene: TRBJ2-7; CDR3 protein: CASSLSGGSPYEQYF; CDR3 DNA: TGTGCCAGCAGCCTTAGCGGGGGGTCCCCCTACGAGCAGTACTTC
CDR3 length: 13; V gene: TRBV6-5; D gene: -; clone size: -; J gene: TRBJ1-5; CDR3 protein: CASSQRAGQPQHF; CDR3 DNA: TGTGCCAGCAGTCAGAGAGCGGGTCAGCCCCAGCATTTT
CDR3 length: 13; V gene: TRBV5-1; D gene: -; clone size: -; J gene: TRBJ1-2; CDR3 protein: CASSGFRQAPYTF; CDR3 DNA: TGCGCCAGCAGCGGATTTCGACAGGCCCCCTACACCTTC
CDR3 length: 15; V gene: TRBV7-8; D gene: TRBD1; clone size: -; J gene: TRBJ1-5; CDR3 protein: CASSLWTGGGQPQHF; CDR3 DNA: TGTGCCAGCAGCTTATGGACAGGGGGCGGACAGCCCCAGCATTTT
CDR3 length: 18; V gene: TRBV18; D gene: TRBD1; clone size: -; J gene: TRBJ2-6; CDR3 protein: CASSHSGQGTTGANVLTF; CDR3 DNA: TGTGCCAGCTCACATTCGGGACAGGGTACGACTGGGGCCAACGTCCTGACTTTC
CDR3 length: 14; V gene: TRBV3-1/TRBV3-2; D gene: -; clone size: once; J gene: TRBJ2-2; CDR3 protein: CASSQLNSAGELFF; CDR3 DNA: TGTGCCAGCAGCCAATTGAACTCGGCCGGGGAGCTGTTTTTT
CDR3 length: 15; V gene: TRBV6-5; D gene: TRBD1; clone size: -; J gene: TRBJ2-7; CDR3 protein: CASSSTGTGTYEQYF; CDR3 DNA: TGTGCCAGCAGTTCTACCGGGACAGGGACCTACGAGCAGTACTTC
CDR3 length: 13; V gene: TRBV25-1; D gene: -; clone size: -; J gene: TRBJ1-1; CDR3 protein: CASSELGGTEAFF; CDR3 DNA: TGTGCCAGCAGTGAATTGGGAGGGACTGAAGCTTTCTTT
CDR3 length: 15; V gene: TRBV7-9; D gene: -; clone size: -; J gene: TRBJ1-6; CDR3 protein: CASSLVGQGYSPLHF; CDR3 DNA: TGTGCCAGCAGCTTAGTCGGTCAGGGGTATTCACCCCTCCACTTT
CDR3 length: 13; V gene: TRBV5-1; D gene: -; clone size: -; J gene: TRBJ2-2; CDR3 protein: CASSLDLPGELFF; CDR3 DNA: TGCGCCAGCAGCTTGGACTTGCCCGGGGAGCTGTTTTTT
CDR3 length: 15; V gene: TRBV5-1; D gene: -; clone size: -; J gene: TRBJ1-1; CDR3 protein: CASSLHEQASTEAFF; CDR3 DNA: TGCGCCAGCAGCTTGCACGAACAGGCGAGCACTGAAGCTTTCTTT
CDR3 length: 16; V gene: TRBV5-1; D gene: -; clone size: -; J gene: TRBJ2-1; CDR3 protein: CASSLVRSGSYNEQFF; CDR3 DNA: TGCGCCAGCAGCTTGGTCCGAAGCGGCTCCTACAATGAGCAGTTCTTC